There are a few counts of the clone carrying this T cell receptor beta chain. Its antigen is unidentified. This record belongs to a study of T cells in localized non-small cell lung cancer. Study conclusions and caveats: With higher T cell density in blood came longer overall survival. In adjacent lung, a median roughly 53 of the top 100 tumor clones were found.

Sequencing used immunoSEQ multiplex PCR; TCRdb keeps in-frame clones, though not all of them. The data hold around 50,000 clones, with around 81% observed a single time. CDR3 length: 14 residues. Germline V gives CDR1 SGHDT, CDR2 YYEEEE. Trimming cost V 1 base and J 4 bases, with 10 bases left between them. The genes are TRBV5-6 and TRBJ2-3; no definite D call. The clonotype comes from a female donor over 55 with stage II squamous cell lung carcinoma. The sample was peripheral blood, taken before any cancer treatment. The CDR3 DNA follows: TGTGCCAGCAGCTTGCCTAGGGCGGCAGATACGCAGTATTTT. This codes for CASSLPRAADTQYF.